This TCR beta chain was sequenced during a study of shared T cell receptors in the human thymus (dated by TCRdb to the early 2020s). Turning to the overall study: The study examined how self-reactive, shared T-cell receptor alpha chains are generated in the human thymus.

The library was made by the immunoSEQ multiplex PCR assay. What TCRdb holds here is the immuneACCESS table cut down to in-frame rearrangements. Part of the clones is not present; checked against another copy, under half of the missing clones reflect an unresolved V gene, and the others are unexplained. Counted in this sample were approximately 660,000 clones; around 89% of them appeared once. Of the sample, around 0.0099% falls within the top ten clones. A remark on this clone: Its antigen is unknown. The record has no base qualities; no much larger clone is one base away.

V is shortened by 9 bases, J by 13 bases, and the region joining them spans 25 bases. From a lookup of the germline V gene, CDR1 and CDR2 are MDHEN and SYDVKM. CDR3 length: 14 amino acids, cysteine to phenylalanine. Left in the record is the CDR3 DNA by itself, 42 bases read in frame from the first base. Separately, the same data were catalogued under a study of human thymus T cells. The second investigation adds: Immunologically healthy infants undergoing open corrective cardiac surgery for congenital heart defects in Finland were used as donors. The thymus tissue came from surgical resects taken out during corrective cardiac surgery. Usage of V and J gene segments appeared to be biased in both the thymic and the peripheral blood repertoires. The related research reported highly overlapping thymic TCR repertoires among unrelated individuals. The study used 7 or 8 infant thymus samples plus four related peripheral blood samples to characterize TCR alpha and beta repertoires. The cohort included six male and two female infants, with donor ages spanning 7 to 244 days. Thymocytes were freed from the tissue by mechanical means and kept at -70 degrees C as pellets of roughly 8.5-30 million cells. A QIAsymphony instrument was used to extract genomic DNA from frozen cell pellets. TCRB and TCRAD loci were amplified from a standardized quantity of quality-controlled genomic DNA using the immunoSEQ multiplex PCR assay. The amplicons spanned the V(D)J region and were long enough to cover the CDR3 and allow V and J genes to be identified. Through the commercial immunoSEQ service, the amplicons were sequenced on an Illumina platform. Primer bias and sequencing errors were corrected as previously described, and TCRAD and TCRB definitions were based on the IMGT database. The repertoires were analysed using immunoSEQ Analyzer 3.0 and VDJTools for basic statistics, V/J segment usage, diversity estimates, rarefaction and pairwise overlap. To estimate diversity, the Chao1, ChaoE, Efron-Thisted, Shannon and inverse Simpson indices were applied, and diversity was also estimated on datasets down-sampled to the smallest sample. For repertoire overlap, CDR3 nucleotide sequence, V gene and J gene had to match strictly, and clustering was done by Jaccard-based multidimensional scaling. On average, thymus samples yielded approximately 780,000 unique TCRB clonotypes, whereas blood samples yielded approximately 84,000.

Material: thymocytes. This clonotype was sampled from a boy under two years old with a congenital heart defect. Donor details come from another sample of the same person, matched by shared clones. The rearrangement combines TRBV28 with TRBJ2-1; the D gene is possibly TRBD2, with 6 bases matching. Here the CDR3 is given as CASRRALAWTTQFF. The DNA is TGTGCCAGTAGGAGGGCCCTTGCCTGGACTACTCAGTTCTTC. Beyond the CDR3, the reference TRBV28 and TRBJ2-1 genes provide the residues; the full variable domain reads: DVKVTQSSRYLVKRTGEKVFLECVQDMDHENMFWYRQDPGLGLRLIYFSYDVKMKEKGDIPEGYSVSREKKERFSLILESASTNQTSMYLCASRRALAWTTQFFGPGTRLTVL.